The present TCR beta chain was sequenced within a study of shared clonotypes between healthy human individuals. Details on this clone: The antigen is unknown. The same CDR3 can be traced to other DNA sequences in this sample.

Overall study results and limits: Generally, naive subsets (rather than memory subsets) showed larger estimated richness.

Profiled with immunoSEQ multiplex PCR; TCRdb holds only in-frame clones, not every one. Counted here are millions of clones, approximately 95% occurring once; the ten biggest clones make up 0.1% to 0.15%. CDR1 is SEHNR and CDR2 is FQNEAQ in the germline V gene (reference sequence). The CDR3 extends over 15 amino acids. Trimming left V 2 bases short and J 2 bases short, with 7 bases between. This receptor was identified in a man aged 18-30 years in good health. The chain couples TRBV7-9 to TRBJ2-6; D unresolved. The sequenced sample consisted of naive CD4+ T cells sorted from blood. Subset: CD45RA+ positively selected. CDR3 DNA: TGTGCCAGCAGCTTAAGTCCAGCTGGGGCCAACGTCCTGACTTTC. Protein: CASSLSPAGANVLTF.